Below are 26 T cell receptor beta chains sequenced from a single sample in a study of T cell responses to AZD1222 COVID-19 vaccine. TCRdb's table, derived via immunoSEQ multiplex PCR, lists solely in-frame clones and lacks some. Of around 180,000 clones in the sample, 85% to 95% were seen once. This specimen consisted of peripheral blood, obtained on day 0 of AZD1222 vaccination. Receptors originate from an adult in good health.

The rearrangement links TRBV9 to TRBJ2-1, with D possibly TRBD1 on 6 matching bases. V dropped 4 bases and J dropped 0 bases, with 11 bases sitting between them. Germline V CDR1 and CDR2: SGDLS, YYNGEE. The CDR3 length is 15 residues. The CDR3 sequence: CASSRQESSYNEQFF. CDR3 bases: TGTGCCAGCAGCAGACAGGAAAGCTCCTACAATGAGCAGTTCTTC.

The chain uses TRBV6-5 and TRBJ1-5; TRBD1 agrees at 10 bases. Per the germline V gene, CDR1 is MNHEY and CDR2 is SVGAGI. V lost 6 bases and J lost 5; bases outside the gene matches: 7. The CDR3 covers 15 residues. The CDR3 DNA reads TGTGCCAGCAGGAGCGGGACAGGGGAGCATCAGCCCCAGCATTTT. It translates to CASRSGTGEHQPQHF.

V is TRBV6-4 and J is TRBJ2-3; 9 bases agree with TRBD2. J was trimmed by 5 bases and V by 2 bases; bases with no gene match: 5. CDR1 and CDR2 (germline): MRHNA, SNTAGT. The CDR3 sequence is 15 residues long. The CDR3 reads CASSDGRGGQDTQYF. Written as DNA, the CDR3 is TGTGCCAGCAGTGACGGGCGGGGGGGCCAAGATACGCAGTATTTT.

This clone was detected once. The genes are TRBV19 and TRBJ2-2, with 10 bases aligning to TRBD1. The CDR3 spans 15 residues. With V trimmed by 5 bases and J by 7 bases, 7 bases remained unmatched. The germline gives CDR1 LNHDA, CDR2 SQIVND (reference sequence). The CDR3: CASSARQGADGELFF. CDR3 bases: TGTGCCAGTAGTGCCCGACAGGGGGCGGACGGGGAGCTGTTTTTT. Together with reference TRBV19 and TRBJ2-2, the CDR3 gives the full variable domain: DGGITQSPKYLFRKEGQNVTLSCEQNLNHDAMYWYRQDPGQGLRLIYYSQIVNDFQKGDIAEGYSVSREKKESFPLTVTSAQKNPTAFYLCASSARQGADGELFFGEGSRLTVL.

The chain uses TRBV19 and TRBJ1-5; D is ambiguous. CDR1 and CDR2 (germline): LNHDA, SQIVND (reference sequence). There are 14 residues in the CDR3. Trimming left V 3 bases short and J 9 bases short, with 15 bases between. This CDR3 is CASSIRSPMSPQHF. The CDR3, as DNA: TGTGCCAGTAGTATTAGGAGCCCCATGTCGCCCCAGCATTTT.

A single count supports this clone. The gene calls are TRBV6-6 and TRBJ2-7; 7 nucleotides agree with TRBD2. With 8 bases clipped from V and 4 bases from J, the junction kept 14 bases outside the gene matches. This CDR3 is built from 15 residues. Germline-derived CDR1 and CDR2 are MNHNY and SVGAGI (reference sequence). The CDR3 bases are TGTGCCAGCCTTCGAGGTGGGCGGGAGTGGTACGAGCAGTACTTC. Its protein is CASLRGGREWYEQYF.

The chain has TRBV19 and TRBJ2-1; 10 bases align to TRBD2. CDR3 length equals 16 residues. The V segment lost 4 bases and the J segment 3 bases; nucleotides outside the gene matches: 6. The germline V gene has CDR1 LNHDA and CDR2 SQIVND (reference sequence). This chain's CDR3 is CASSTTGTSVYNEQFF. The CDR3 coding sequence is TGTGCCAGTAGTACGACCGGGACTAGCGTCTACAATGAGCAGTTCTTC.

CDR3 DNA: TGCGCCAGCAGCCCCTGGGGTAGCGTAAGCTCCTACAATGAGCAGTTCTTC. It is translated as CASSPWGSVSSYNEQFF. The rearrangement links TRBV4-1 to TRBJ2-1, with D possibly being TRBD2 (5 bases). CDR1 and CDR2 from the germline V gene are MGHRA and YSYEKL. CDR3 size: 17 residues. The V end lost 4 bases, the J end lost 0 bases, and 16 bases lay between the germline ends.

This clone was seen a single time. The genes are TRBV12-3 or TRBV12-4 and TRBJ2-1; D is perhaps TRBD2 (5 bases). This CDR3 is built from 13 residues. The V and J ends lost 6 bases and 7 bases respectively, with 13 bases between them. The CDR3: CASRIGPGNEQFF. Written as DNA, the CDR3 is TGTGCCAGCAGGATAGGGCCGGGGAATGAGCAGTTCTTC.

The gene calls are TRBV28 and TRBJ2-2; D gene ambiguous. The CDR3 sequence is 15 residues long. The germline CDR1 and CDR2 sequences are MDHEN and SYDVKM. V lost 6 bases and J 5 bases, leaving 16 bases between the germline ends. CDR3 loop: CASRRSSSLTGELFF. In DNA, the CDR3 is TGTGCCAGCAGACGCTCTTCCTCCTTGACCGGGGAGCTGTTTTTT.

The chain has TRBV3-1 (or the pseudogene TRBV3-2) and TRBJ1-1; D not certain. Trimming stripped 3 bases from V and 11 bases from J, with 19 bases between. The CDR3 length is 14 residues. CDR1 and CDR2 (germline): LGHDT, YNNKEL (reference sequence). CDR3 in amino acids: CASSHPPGRVYAFF. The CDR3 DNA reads TGTGCCAGCAGCCACCCACCAGGCCGGGTTTATGCTTTCTTT.

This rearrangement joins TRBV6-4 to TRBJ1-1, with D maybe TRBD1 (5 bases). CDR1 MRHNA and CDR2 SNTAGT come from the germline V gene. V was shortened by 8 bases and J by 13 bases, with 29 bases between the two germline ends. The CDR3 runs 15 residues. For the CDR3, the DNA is TGTGCCAGCGGGGGGAGGCCCCGGTTTGATCGAAGGTGTTTCTTT. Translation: CASGGRPRFDRRCFF.

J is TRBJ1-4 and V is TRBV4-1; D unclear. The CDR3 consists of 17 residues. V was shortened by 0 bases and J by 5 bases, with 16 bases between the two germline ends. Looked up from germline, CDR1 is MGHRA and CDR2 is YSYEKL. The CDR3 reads CASSQDWAEGNNEKLFF. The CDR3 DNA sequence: TGCGCCAGCAGCCAAGATTGGGCGGAAGGGAACAATGAAAAACTGTTTTTT.

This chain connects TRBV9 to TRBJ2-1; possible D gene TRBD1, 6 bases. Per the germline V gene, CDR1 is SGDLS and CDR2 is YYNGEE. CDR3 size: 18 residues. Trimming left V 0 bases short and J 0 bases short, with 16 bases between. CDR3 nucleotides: TGTGCCAGCAGCGTAGAGTTTTGGGGGCCGAACTCCTACAATGAGCAGTTCTTC. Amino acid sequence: CASSVEFWGPNSYNEQFF.

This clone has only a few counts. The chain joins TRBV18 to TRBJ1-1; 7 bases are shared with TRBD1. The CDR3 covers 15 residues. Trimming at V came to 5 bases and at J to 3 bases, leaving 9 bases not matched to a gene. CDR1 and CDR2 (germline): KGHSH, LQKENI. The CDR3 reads CASSTRQGLDTEAFF. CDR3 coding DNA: TGTGCCAGCTCAACCCGACAGGGCTTGGACACTGAAGCTTTCTTT.

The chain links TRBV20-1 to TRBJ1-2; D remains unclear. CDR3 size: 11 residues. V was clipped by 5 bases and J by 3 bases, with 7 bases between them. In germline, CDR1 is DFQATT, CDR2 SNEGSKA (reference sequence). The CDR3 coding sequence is TGCAGTGCTTCCTCGGACTATGGCTACACCTTC. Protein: CSASSDYGYTF.

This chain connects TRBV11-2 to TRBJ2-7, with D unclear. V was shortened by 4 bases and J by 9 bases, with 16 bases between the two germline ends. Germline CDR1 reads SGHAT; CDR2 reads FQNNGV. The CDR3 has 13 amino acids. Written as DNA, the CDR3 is TGTGCCAGCAGCTCACGGACCCCCTTGGGGCAGTACTTC. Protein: CASSSRTPLGQYF. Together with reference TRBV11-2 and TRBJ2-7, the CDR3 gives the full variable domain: EAGVAQSPRYKIIEKRQSVAFWCNPISGHATLYWYQQILGQGPKLLIQFQNNGVVDDSQLPKDRFSAERLKGVDSTLKIQPAKLEDSAVYLCASSSRTPLGQYFGPGTRLTVT.

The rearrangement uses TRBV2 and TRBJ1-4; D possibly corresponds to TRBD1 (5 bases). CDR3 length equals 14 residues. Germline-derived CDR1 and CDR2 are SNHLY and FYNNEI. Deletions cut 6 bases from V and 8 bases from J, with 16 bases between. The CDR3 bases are TGTGCCAGCAGCTCCCAGGGAGTAGGAGAAAAACTGTTTTTT. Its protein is CASSSQGVGEKLFF.

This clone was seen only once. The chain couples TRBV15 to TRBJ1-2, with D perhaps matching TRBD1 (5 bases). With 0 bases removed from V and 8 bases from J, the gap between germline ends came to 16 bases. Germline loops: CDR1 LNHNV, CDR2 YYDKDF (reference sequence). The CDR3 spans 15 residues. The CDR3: CATSRDRPMGGGYTF. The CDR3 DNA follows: TGTGCCACCAGCAGAGATAGACCCATGGGGGGAGGCTACACCTTC.

The CDR3 nucleotides are TGTGCCAGCAGCTTGGATACAGCGGGGACTGAAGCTTTCTTT. It yields the protein CASSLDTAGTEAFF. The chain employs TRBV5-6 and TRBJ1-1; no firm D call. V was pared by 0 bases and J by 5 bases, with 11 bases between. This CDR3 has 14 residues. Looked up from germline, CDR1 is SGHDT and CDR2 is YYEEEE.

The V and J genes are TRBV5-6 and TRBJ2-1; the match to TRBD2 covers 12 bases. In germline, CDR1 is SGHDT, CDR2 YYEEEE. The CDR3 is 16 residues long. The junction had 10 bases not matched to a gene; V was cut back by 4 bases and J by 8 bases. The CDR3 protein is CASSVTSGGLRDEQFF. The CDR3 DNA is TGTGCCAGCAGCGTGACTAGCGGGGGCCTTAGAGATGAGCAGTTCTTC.

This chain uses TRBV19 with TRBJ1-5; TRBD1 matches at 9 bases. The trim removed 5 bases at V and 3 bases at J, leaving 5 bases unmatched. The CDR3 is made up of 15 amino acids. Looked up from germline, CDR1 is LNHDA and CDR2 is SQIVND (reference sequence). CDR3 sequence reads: CASSGTGGLNQPQHF. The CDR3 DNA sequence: TGTGCCAGTAGTGGAACAGGGGGCCTCAATCAGCCCCAGCATTTT.

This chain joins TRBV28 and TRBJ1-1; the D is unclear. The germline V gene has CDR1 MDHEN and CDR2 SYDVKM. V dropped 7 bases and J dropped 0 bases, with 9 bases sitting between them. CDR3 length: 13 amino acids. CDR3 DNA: TGTGCCAGCACAAACGTATTGAACACTGAAGCTTTCTTT. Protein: CASTNVLNTEAFF.

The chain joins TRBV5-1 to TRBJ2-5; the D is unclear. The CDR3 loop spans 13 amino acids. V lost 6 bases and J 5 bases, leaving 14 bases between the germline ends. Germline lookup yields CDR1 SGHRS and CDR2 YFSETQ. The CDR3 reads CASTRTPRETQYF. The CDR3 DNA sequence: TGCGCCAGCACCCGAACGCCCCGGGAGACCCAGTACTTC. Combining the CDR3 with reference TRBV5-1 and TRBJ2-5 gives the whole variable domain KAGVTQTPRYLIKTRGQQVTLSCSPISGHRSVSWYQQTPGQGLQFLFEYFSETQRNKGNFPGRFSGRQFSNSRSEMNVSTLELGDSALYLCASTRTPRETQYFGPGTRLLVL.

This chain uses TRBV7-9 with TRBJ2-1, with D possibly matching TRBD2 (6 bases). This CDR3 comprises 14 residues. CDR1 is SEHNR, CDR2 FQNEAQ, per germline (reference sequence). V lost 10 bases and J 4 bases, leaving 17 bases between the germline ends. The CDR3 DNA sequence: TGTGCCACCGTTAGGGCGGGGCCGTACAATGAGCAGTTCTTC. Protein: CATVRAGPYNEQFF.

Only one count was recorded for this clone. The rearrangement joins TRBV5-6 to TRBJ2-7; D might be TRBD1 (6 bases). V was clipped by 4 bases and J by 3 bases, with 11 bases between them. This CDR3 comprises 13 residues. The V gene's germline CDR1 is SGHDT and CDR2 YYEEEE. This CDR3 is CASSRDTVYEQYF. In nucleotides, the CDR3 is TGTGCCAGCAGCCGGGACACCGTCTACGAGCAGTACTTC.